There are a few counts of the clone carrying this T cell receptor beta chain. Its antigen is not identified. These data belong to a study of T cells in Graves' hyperthyroidism and ophthalmopathy. Findings and caveats of the study: A model using 13 V-J features told ophthalmopathy apart from stable hyperthyroidism. Median prediction lead before ophthalmopathy onset was about 6.3 months with the model.

V lost 4 bases and J lost 1; bases outside the gene matches: 3. CDR3 length equals 14 residues. Fresh peripheral blood, approximately 9.1 ml, was the source of the PBMCs. What was amplified from RNA transcripts were TCR beta CDR3 regions. Carried out on the TCR CDR3, a first-round RT-PCR used the HTBI primer set. TCRdb recomputed calls from the multiplex PCR reads with MiXCR, one row per CDR3 protein. The data contain about 700,000 distinct CDR3 sequences, 11% to 15% of them seen just once; the ten biggest clones take up roughly 10%. The receptor was derived from a woman between 18 and 29 years old with Graves' hyperthyroidism. The sequenced sample consisted of blood. The V gene is TRBV12-3 or TRBV12-4, the J gene TRBJ1-1, with TRBD1 matching 7 bases. CDR3 protein: CASSWDSGNTEAFF. DNA for the CDR3: TGTGCCAGCAGTTGGGACAGCGGGAACACTGAAGCTTTCTTT.